The source of this T cell receptor (beta chain) is a study of early T cells in non-severe SARS-CoV-2 infection. Study at large: The chains were unpaired, and the sequenced material was bulk RNA from unsorted whole blood.

This clonotype was recorded many times. What it binds is unknown. TCRdb re-analysed the 5' RACE reads in MiXCR, keeping a single row per CDR3 protein. Of tens of thousands of distinct CDR3 sequences in the sample, roughly 9.2% were seen once. Study-wide results and limits: VDJdb matching, biased toward anti-spike CD8 responses, missed private and CD4 specificities.

The CDR3 has 14 residues. Losses at the gene ends were 2 bases for V and 8 bases for J; bases not matched to a gene: 10. Germline V lookup: CDR1 SQVTM, CDR2 ANQGSEA. This chain links TRBV29-1 with TRBJ1-2, with 8 bases aligning to TRBD1. The sample comprised whole blood. The TCR originated in an adult who was a healthcare worker with PCR-confirmed SARS-CoV-2 infection or an uninfected control (not recorded which). The CDR3 sequence is CSVERRQGMWGYTF. In nucleotides, the CDR3 is TGCAGCGTTGAACGAAGACAGGGGATGTGGGGCTACACCTTC.